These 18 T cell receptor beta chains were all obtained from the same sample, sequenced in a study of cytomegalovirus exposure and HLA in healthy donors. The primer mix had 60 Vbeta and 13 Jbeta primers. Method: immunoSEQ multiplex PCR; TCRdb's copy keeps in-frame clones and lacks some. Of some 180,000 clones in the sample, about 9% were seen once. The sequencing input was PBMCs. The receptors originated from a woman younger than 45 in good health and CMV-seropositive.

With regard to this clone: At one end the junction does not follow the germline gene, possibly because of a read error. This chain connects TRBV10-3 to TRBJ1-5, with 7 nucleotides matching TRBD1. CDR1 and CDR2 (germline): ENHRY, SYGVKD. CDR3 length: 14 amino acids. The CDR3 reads CAIRSGGGNQHQHF. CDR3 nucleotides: TGTGCCATCAGGTCAGGGGGAGGCAATCAGCACCAGCATTTT.

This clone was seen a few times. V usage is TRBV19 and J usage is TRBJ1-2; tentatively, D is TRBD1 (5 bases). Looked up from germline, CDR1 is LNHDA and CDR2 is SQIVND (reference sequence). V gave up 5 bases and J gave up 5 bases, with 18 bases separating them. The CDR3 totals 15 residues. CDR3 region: CASSLAEWKGYGYTF. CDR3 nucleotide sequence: TGTGCCAGTAGTCTAGCGGAATGGAAGGGGTATGGCTACACCTTC. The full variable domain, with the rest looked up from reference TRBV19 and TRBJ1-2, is DGGITQSPKYLFRKEGQNVTLSCEQNLNHDAMYWYRQDPGQGLRLIYYSQIVNDFQKGDIAEGYSVSREKKESFPLTVTSAQKNPTAFYLCASSLAEWKGYGYTFGSGTRLTVV.

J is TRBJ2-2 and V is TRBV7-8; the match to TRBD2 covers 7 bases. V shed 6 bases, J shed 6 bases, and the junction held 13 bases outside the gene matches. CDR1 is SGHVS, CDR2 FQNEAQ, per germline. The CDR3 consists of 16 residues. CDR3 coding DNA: TGTGCCAGCAGTTTTCCCGGGAGGAGCAAGGCCGGGGAGCTGTTTTTT. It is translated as CASSFPGRSKAGELFF.

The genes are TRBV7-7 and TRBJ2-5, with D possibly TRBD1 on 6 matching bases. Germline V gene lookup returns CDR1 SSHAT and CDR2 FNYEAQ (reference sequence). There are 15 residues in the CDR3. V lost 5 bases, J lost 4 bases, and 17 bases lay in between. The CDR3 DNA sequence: TGTGCCAGCAGCCATAACACAGGGATACCAGAGACCCAGTACTTC. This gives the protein CASSHNTGIPETQYF.

The CDR3 loop is CAISEGQGPSYAGELFF. CDR3 in DNA: TGTGCCATCAGTGAGGGACAGGGGCCTTCTTACGCCGGGGAGCTGTTTTTT. The rearrangement uses TRBV10-3 and TRBJ2-2; TRBD1 agrees at 9 bases. The CDR3 covers 17 residues. After removal of 2 bases from V and 6 bases from J, the junction contained 10 bases not matched to a gene. From germline, CDR1 is ENHRY and CDR2 SYGVKD.

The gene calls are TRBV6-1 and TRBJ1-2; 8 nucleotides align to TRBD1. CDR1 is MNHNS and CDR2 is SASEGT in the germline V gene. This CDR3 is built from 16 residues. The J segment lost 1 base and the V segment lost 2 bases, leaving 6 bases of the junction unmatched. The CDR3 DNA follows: TGTGCCAGCAGTGAACGACAGGGGCGAGGTAACTATGGCTACACCTTC. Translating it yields CASSERQGRGNYGYTF.

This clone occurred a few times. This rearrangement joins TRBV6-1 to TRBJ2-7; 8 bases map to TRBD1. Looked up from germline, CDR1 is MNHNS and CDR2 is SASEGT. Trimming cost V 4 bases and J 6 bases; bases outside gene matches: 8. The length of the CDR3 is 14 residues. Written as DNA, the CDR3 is TGTGCCAGCAGTGCCCGACGGACAGGGACCGAGCAGTACTTC. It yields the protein CASSARRTGTEQYF.

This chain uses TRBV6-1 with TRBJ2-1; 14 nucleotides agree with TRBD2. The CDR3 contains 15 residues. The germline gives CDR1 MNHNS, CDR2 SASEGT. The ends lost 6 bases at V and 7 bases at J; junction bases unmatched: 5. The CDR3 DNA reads TGTGCCAGCAGCGGACTAGCGGGAGGTGGGAATGAGCAGTTCTTC. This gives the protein CASSGLAGGGNEQFF.

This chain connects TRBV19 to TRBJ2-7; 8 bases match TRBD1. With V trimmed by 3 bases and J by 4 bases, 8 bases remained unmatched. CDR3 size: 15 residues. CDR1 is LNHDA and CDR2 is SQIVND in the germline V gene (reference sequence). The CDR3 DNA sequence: TGTGCCAGTAGTATCTTCGGGACAGGTTCTTACGAGCAGTACTTC. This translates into CASSIFGTGSYEQYF.

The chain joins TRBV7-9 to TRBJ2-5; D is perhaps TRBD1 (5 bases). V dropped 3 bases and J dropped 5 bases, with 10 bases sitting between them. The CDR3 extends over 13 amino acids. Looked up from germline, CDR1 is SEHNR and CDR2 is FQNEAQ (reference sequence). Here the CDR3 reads CASSFSRVETQYF. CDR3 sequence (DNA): TGTGCCAGCAGCTTCTCCAGGGTGGAGACCCAGTACTTC.

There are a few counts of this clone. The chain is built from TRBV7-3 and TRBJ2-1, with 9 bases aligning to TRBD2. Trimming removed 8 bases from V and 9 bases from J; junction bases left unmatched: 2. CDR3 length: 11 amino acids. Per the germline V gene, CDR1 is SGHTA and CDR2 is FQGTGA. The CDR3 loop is CASQAGGEQFF. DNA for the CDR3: TGTGCCAGCCAAGCGGGAGGTGAGCAGTTCTTC.

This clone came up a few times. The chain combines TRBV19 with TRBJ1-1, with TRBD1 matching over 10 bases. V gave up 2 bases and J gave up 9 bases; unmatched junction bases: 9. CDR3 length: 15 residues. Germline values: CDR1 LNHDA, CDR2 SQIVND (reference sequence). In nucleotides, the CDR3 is TGTGCCAGTAGTATATACCCCCGACAGGGGGCGAAAGCTTTCTTT. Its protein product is CASSIYPRQGAKAFF.

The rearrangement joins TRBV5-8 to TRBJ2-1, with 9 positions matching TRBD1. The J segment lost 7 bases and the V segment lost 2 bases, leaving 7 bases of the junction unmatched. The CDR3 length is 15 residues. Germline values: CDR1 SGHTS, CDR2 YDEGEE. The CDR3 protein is CASSFGTGTPNEQFF. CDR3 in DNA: TGTGCCAGCAGCTTCGGGACAGGGACCCCTAATGAGCAGTTCTTC.

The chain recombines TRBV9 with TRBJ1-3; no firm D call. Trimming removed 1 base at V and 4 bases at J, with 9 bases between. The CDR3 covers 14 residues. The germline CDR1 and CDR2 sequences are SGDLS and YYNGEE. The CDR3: CASSVTARGNTIYF. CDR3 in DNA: TGTGCCAGCAGCGTAACCGCCCGGGGAAACACCATATATTTT.

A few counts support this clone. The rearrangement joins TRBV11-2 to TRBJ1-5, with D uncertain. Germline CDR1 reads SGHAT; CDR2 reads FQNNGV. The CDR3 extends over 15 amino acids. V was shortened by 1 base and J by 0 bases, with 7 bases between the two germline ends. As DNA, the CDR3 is TGTGCCAGCAGCTTAGGTGCAGGTAGCAATCAGCCCCAGCATTTT. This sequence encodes CASSLGAGSNQPQHF.

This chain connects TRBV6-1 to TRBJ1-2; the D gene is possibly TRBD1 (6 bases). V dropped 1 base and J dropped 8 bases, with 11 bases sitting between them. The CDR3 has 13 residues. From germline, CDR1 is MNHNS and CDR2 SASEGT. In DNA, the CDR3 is TGTGCCAGCAGTGAAGTGGGGGCAGAAGGCTACACCTTC. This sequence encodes CASSEVGAEGYTF.

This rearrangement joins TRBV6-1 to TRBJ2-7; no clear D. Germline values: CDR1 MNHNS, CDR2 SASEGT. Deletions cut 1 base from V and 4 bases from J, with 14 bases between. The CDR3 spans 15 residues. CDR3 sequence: CASSEEETDLYEQYF. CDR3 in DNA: TGTGCCAGCAGTGAAGAGGAGACGGATCTGTACGAGCAGTACTTC.

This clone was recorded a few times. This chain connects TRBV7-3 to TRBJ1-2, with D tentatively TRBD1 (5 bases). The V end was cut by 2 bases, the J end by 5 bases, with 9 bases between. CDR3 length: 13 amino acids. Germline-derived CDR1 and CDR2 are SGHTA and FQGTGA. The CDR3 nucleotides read TGTGCCAGCAGCTTACCCGGGGGTTATGGCTACACCTTC. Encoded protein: CASSLPGGYGYTF. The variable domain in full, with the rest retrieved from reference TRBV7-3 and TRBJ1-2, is GAGVSQTPSNKVTEKGKYVELRCDPISGHTALYWYRQSLGQGPEFLIYFQGTGAADDSGLPNDRFFAVRPEGSVSTLKIQRTERGDSAVYLCASSLPGGYGYTFGSGTRLTVV.